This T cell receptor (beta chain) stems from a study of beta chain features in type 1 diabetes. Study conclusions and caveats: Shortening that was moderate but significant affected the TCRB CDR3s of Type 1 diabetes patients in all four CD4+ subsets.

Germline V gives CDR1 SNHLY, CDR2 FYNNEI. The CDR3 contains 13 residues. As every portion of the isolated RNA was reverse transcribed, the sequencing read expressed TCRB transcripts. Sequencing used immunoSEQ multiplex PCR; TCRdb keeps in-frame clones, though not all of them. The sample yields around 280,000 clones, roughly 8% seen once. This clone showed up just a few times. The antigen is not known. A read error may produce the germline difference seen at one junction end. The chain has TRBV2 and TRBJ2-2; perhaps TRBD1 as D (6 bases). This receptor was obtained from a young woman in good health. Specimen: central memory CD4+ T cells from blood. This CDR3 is CASREDRTGELFF. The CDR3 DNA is TGTGCCAGCAGGGAAGACAGGACCGGGGAGCTGTTTTTT.